These 15 T cell receptor beta chains were all obtained from the same sample, sequenced in a study of CD8+ T cells in alopecia areata (dated by TCRdb to 2017 to 2018). Library creation used the immunoSEQ multiplex PCR assay. RNA was extracted from all samples and reverse transcribed into cDNA as template for TCR sequencing. TCRdb provides this immuneACCESS table in a form limited to in-frame rearrangements. Some clones are lacking; in checked studies, under half of them reflect an unresolved V gene, and why the rest are absent is not known. This sample holds about 180,000 clones; less than 75% were observed only once. The biggest ten clones account for 16% of the sample. Explained via the paper, the treatment or condition label denotes: oral pan-JAK inhibitor, 5-10 mg twice daily. Specimen: CD4+ T cells sorted from blood, collected at roughly week 55, from a patient treated with tofacitinib. The receptors shown here come from a human donor with alopecia areata.

The chain combines TRBV2 with TRBJ2-5; D could derive from TRBD1 or TRBD2 (5 bases each). The V end was cut by 6 bases, the J end by 7 bases, with 21 bases between. Per the germline V gene, CDR1 is SNHLY and CDR2 is FYNNEI. This CDR3 region has 15 residues. In nucleotides, the CDR3 is TGTGCCAGCAGAGCGTCCCGGGACGGGGTAGGGACCCAGTACTTC. Amino acids: CASRASRDGVGTQYF. The full variable domain, rest sourced from reference TRBV2 and TRBJ2-5, is EPEVTQTPSHQVTQMGQEVILRCVPISNHLYFYWYRQILGQKVEFLVSFYNNEISEKSEIFDDQFSVERPDGSNFTLKIRSTKLEDSAMYFCASRASRDGVGTQYFGPGTRLLVL.

The chain combines TRBV7-2 with TRBJ2-7; D unclear. Trimming left V 0 bases short and J 1 base short, with 4 bases between. The CDR3 length is 13 residues. Germline values: CDR1 SGHTA, CDR2 FQGNSA. CDR3 nucleotides: TGTGCCAGCAGCTTAGCGGGGTCCTACGAGCAGTACTTC. It codes for CASSLAGSYEQYF.

The chain uses TRBV7-3 and TRBJ1-3; D unclear. V was shortened by 5 bases and J by 2 bases, with 7 bases between the two germline ends. The CDR3 runs to 13 residues. Germline values: CDR1 SGHTA, CDR2 FQGTGA. CDR3 nucleotides: TGTGCCAGCAGCCTCGGGCCTGGAAACACCATATATTTT. Translation gives CASSLGPGNTIYF.

This clone has a handful of counts. The V gene is TRBV7-8, the J gene TRBJ1-1; unclear D gene. The CDR3 sequence is 13 residues long. Germline V lookup: CDR1 SGHVS, CDR2 FQNEAQ. The V and J ends lost 1 base and 4 bases respectively, with 7 bases between them. The CDR3 spells CASSLGGTTEAFF. The DNA of the CDR3 is TGTGCCAGCAGCTTAGGAGGCACCACTGAAGCTTTCTTT. The entire variable domain, with the rest obtained from reference TRBV7-8 and TRBJ1-1, is as follows: GAGVSQSPRYKVAKRGQDVALRCDPISGHVSLFWYQQALGQGPEFLTYFQNEAQLDKSGLPSDRFFAERPEGSVSTLKIQRTQQEDSAVYLCASSLGGTTEAFFGQGTRLTVV.

This clone was found a few times. At one of its ends the junction is not consistent with the germline gene, which may arise from a read error. The V gene is TRBV7-2, the J gene TRBJ2-7; TRBD1 matches 8 bases. The CDR3 has 14 residues. In germline, CDR1 is SGHTA, CDR2 FQGNSA. Here the CDR3 DNA reads TGTGCCAGCAGCCTAGCCGGGACAGGCTACGAGCAGTACTTC. Its protein is CASSLAGTGYEQYF.

This clone was observed a handful of times. This rearrangement joins TRBV5-5 to TRBJ1-1, with a possible D match to TRBD1 (5 bases). Germline assignment: CDR1 SGHKS and CDR2 YYEKEE (reference sequence). The CDR3 is 16 residues long. Trimming took 7 bases from V and 1 from J, leaving 20 bases between them. In nucleotides, the CDR3 is TGTGCCAGCGAAACGGGGCAAGGAGTAACGAACACTGAAGCTTTCTTT. Translation gives CASETGQGVTNTEAFF.

V gene TRBV10-3 combines with J gene TRBJ2-3; 7 bases are shared with TRBD1. V lost 11 bases and J lost 2; bases outside the gene matches: 13. CDR1 and CDR2 from the germline V gene are ENHRY and SYGVKD. CDR3 size: 15 residues. The CDR3 region is CALHRGVRFTDTQYF. CDR3 coding DNA: TGTGCCCTACACAGGGGAGTGAGGTTCACAGATACGCAGTATTTT.

The V gene is TRBV29-1, the J gene TRBJ1-5; 10 bases are a match to TRBD1. V trimming: 6 bases; J trimming: 4 bases; junction bases outside the gene matches: 6. This CDR3 contains 14 residues. CDR1 SQVTM and CDR2 ANQGSEA come from the germline V gene. The CDR3 DNA is TGCAGCGTCAGGGACAGGGGTCAGAATCAGCCCCAGCATTTT. It specifies CSVRDRGQNQPQHF.

The V gene is TRBV6-5, the J gene TRBJ1-2; D may be TRBD1 (5 bases). Trimming cost V 4 bases and J 5 bases, with 11 bases left between them. Germline loops: CDR1 MNHEY, CDR2 SVGAGI. The CDR3 covers 13 residues. In DNA, the CDR3 is TGTGCCAGCAGTTCGGGGCCGGGGTATGGCTACACCTTC. Encoded protein: CASSSGPGYGYTF.

The chain joins TRBV9 to TRBJ2-2, with 10 bases lining up with TRBD1. This CDR3 is built from 18 residues. V lost 4 bases to trimming and J lost 4 bases; unmatched junction nucleotides: 13. Germline assignment: CDR1 SGDLS and CDR2 YYNGEE. In DNA form, the CDR3 reads TGTGCCAGCAGCCCCTACTCCGGGACAGGGGTGGCCACCGGGGAGCTGTTTTTT. This translates into CASSPYSGTGVATGELFF.

The chain carries TRBV15 and TRBJ2-7, with 7 positions matching TRBD1. The junction had 1 base not matched to a gene; V was cut back by 2 bases and J by 0 bases. Germline CDR1 reads LNHNV; CDR2 reads YYDKDF (reference sequence). The length of the CDR3 is 14 residues. The CDR3 DNA sequence: TGTGCCACCAGCAGACGACAGGGCTCCTACGAGCAGTACTTC. Its protein product is CATSRRQGSYEQYF.

The rearrangement joins TRBV29-1 to TRBJ1-1; D is unresolved. CDR3 size: 11 residues. Trimming pared 7 bases from V and 1 base from J, leaving 7 bases between. In germline, CDR1 is SQVTM, CDR2 ANQGSEA. Here the CDR3 DNA reads TGCAGCGATCAACAGAACACTGAAGCTTTCTTT. This encodes CSDQQNTEAFF.

This clone was observed a single time. V is TRBV6-6 and J is TRBJ2-7; TRBD2 agrees at 7 bases. CDR3 length: 16 amino acids. Germline CDR1 reads MNHNY; CDR2 reads SVGAGI (reference sequence). V shed 0 bases and J 0 bases; nucleotides not matched to a gene: 5. The CDR3 bases are TGTGCCAGCAGTTACTCGGGGGGGTCCAACTCCTACGAGCAGTACTTC. Translated: CASSYSGGSNSYEQYF.

This clone was detected only once. This chain uses TRBV2 with TRBJ2-1, with 8 bases lining up with TRBD1. In germline, CDR1 is SNHLY, CDR2 FYNNEI. J was trimmed by 7 bases and V by 3 bases; bases with no gene match: 8. The CDR3 totals 15 residues. The CDR3 sequence is CASSEQGAAKNEQFF. The CDR3 DNA follows: TGTGCCAGCAGTGAGCAGGGGGCCGCTAAGAATGAGCAGTTCTTC.

This clone was seen a handful of times. The chain is built from TRBV10-3 and TRBJ1-1; a weak D match, TRBD1 (5 bases). The CDR3 contains 13 residues. The germline V gene has CDR1 ENHRY and CDR2 SYGVKD. Trimming shortened V by 6 bases and J by 1 base, and 9 bases separated the two germline ends. The CDR3 loop is CAISKGTNTEAFF. The CDR3 region has the DNA TGTGCCATCAGCAAGGGGACGAACACTGAAGCTTTCTTT.